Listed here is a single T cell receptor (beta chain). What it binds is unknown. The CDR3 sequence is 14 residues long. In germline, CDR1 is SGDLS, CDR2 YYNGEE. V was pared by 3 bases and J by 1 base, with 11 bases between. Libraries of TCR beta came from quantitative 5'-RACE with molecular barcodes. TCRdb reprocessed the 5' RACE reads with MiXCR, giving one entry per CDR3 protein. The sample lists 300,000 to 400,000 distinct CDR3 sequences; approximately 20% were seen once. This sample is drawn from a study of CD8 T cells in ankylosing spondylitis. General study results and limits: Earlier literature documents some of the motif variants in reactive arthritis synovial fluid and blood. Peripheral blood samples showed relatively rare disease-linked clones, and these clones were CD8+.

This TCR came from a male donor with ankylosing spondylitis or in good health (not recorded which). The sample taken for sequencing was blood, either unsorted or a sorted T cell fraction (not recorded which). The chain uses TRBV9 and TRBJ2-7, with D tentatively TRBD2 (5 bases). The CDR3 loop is CASSADGESYEQYF. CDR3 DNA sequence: TGTGCCAGCAGCGCGGACGGGGAATCCTACGAGCAGTACTTC.